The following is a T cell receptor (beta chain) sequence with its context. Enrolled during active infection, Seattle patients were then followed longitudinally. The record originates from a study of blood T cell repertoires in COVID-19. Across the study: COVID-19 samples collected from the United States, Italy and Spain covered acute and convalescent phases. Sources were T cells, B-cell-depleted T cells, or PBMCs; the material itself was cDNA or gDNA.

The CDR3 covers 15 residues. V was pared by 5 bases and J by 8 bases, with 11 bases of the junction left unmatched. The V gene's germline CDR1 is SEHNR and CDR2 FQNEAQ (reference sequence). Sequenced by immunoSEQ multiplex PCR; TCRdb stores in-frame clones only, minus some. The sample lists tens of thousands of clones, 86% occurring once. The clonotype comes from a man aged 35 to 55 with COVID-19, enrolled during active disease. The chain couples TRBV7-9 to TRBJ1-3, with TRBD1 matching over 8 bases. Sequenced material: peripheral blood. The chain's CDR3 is CASSLSSDRGYTIYF. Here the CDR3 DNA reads TGTGCCAGCAGCCTCTCTTCCGACAGGGGTTACACCATATATTTT. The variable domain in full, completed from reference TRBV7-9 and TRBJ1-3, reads DTGVSQNPRHKITKRGQNVTFRCDPISEHNRLYWYRQTLGQGPEFLTYFQNEAQLEKSRLLSDRFSAERPKGSFSTLEIQRTEQGDSAMYLCASSLSSDRGYTIYFGEGSWLTVV.